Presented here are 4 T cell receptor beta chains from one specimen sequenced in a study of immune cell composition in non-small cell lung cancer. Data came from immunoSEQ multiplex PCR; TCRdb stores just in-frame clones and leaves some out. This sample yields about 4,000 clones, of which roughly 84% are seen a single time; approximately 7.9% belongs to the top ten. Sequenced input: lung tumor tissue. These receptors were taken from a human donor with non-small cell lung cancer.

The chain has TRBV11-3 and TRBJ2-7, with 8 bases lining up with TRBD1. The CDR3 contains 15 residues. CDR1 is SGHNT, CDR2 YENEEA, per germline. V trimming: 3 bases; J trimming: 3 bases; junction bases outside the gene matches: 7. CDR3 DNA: TGTGCCAGCAGCTTCTCCCGGGACAGGATCTACGAGCAGTACTTC. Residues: CASSFSRDRIYEQYF.

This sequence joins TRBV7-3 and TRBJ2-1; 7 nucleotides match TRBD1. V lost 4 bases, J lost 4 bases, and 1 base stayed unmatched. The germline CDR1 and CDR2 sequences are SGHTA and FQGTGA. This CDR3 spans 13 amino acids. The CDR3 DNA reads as TGTGCCAGCAGCTCGGACAGGTACAATGAGCAGTTCTTC. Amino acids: CASSSDRYNEQFF.

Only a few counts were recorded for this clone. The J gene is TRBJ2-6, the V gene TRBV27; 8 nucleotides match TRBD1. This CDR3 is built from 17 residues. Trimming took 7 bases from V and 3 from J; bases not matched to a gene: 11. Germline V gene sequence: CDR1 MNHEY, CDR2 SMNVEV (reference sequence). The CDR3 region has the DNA TGTGCCAGCACCAGGACAGGGTCTCAAATTGGGGCCAACGTCCTGACTTTC. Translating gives CASTRTGSQIGANVLTF.

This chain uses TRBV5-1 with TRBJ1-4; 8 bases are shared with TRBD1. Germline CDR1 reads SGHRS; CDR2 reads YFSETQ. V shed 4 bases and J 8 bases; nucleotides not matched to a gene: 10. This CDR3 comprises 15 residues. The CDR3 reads CASSSQQGGAEKLFF. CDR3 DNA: TGCGCCAGCAGCAGCCAACAGGGGGGGGCAGAAAAACTGTTTTTT.